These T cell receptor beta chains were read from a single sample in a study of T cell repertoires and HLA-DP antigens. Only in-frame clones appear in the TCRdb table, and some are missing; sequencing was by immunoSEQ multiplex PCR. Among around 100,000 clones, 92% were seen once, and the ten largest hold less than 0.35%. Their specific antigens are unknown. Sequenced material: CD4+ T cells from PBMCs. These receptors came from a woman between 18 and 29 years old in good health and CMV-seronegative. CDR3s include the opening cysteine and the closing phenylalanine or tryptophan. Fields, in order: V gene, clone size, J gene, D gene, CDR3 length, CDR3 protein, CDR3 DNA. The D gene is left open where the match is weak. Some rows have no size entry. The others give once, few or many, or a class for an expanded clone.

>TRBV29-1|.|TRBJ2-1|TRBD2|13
CSVGLAGGYEQFF
TGCAGCGTAGGACTAGCGGGGGGTTATGAGCAGTTCTTC
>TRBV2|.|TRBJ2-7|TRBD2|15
CASRRLAGGVYEQYF
TGTGCCAGCCGTCGACTAGCGGGAGGGGTCTACGAGCAGTACTTC
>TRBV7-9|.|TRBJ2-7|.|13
CASSSASSYEQYF
TGTGCCAGCAGCTCGGCCAGCTCCTACGAGCAGTACTTC
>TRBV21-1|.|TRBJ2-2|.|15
CASVLYSGPTGELFF
TGTGCCAGCGTCCTTTATAGCGGGCCCACCGGGGAGCTGTTTTTT
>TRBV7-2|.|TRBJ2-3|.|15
CASSLLPGVTDTQYF
TGTGCCAGCAGCTTATTGCCGGGGGTCACAGATACGCAGTATTTT
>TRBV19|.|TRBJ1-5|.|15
CASRVQAFSNQPQHF
TGTGCCAGTAGAGTCCAGGCTTTTAGCAATCAGCCCCAGCATTTT
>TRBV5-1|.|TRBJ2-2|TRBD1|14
CASSVGQGPGELFF
TGCGCCAGCAGCGTGGGACAGGGACCCGGGGAGCTGTTTTTT
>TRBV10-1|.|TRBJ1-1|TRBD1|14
CASSQTGEETEAFF
TGCGCCAGCAGTCAGACAGGGGAGGAAACTGAAGCTTTCTTT
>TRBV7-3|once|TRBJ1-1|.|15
CASSLTSDKNTEAFF
TGTGCCAGCAGCTTAACGTCGGATAAGAACACTGAAGCTTTCTTT
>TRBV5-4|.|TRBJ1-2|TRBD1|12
CASSLGDSGYTF
TGTGCCAGCAGCTTGGGGGACAGTGGCTACACCTTC
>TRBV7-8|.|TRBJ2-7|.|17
CASSLVQGGLADYEQYF
TGTGCCAGCAGCTTAGTCCAGGGAGGATTAGCGGACTACGAGCAGTACTTC
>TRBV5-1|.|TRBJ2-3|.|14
CASSSTLNTDTQYF
TGCGCCAGCAGCTCTACACTGAACACAGATACGCAGTATTTT
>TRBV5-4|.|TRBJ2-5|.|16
CASSSRRDGNEETQYF
TGTGCCAGCAGCTCTCGAAGGGACGGCAATGAGGAGACCCAGTACTTC
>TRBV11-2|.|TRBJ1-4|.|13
CASSRRGVEKLFF
TGTGCCAGCAGCCGCCGGGGGGTCGAAAAACTGTTTTTT
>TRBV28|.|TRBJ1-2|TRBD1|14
CASSWTGRGYGYTF
TGTGCCAGCAGTTGGACAGGGCGCGGCTATGGCTACACCTTC
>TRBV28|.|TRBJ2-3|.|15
CASSRAMGGTDTQYF
TGTGCCAGCAGCCGCGCAATGGGGGGCACAGATACGCAGTATTTT
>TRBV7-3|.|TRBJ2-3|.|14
CASSFRGRTDTQYF
TGTGCCAGCAGCTTTCGGGGACGCACAGATACGCAGTATTTT
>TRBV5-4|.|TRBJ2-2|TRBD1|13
CASSSQGPGELFF
TGTGCCAGCAGCTCACAGGGGCCCGGGGAGCTGTTTTTT
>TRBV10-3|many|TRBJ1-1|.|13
CAISERTDFEAFF
TGTGCCATCAGTGAGCGGACGGACTTTGAAGCTTTCTTT
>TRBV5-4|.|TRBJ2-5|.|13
CASSSPGVVTQYF
TGTGCCAGCAGCTCGCCGGGGGTAGTGACCCAGTACTTC
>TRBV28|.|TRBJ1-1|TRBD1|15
CASSPSSGGLTEAFF
TGTGCCAGCAGTCCGTCCTCAGGGGGATTGACTGAAGCTTTCTTT
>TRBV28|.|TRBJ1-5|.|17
CASAPPGGGYSNQPQHF
TGTGCCAGCGCCCCTCCGGGGGGGGGTTATAGCAATCAGCCCCAGCATTTT
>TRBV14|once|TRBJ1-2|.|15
CASSQKRDPYYGYTF
TGTGCCAGCAGCCAAAAGAGGGATCCCTACTATGGCTACACCTTC
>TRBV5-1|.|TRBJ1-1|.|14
CASSLGQTVTEAFF
TGCGCCAGCAGCTTGGGACAGACCGTCACTGAAGCTTTCTTT
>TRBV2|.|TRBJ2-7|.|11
CASRTRYEQYF
TGTGCCAGCCGGACTCGCTACGAGCAGTACTTC
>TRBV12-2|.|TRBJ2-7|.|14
CASRRQVLHYEQYF
TGTGCAAGTCGCCGACAGGTCCTGCACTACGAGCAGTACTTC
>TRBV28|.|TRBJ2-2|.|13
CAHRVPNTGELFF
TGTGCACACAGGGTCCCGAACACCGGGGAGCTGTTTTTT
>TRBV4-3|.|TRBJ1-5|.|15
CASSQEISRNQPQHF
TGCGCCAGCAGCCAGGAGATAAGTCGCAATCAGCCCCAGCATTTT
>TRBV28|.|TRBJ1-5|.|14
CASSSGFSNQPQHF
TGTGCCAGCAGTTCGGGATTTAGCAATCAGCCCCAGCATTTT
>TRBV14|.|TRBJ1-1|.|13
CASSQDRAAEAFF
TGTGCCAGCAGCCAAGACCGGGCCGCTGAAGCTTTCTTT
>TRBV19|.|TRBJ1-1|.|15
CASSIRGLANTEAFF
TGTGCCAGTAGTATTAGGGGGTTGGCGAACACTGAAGCTTTCTTT
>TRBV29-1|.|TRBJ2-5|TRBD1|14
CSVLVRQGWKTQYF
TGCAGCGTTCTGGTGAGACAGGGTTGGAAGACCCAGTACTTC
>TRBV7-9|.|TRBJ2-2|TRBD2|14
CASVRDYNTGELFF
TGTGCCAGCGTCAGGGACTACAACACCGGGGAGCTGTTTTTT
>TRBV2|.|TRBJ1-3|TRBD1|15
CASGPGQTGGNTIYF
TGTGCCAGCGGACCGGGACAGACCGGGGGAAACACCATATATTTT
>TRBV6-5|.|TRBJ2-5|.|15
CASSYSSSVMKTQYF
TGTGCCAGCAGTTACTCGAGCTCGGTGATGAAGACCCAGTACTTC
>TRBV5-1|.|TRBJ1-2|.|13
CASSLEGDYGYTF
TGCGCCAGCAGCTTGGAGGGAGATTATGGCTACACCTTC
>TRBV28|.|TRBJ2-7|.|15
CASSWETLGSYEQYF
TGTGCCAGCAGTTGGGAGACTCTGGGCTCCTACGAGCAGTACTTC
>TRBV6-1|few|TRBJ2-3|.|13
CASSRARTDTQYF
TGTGCCAGCAGCAGGGCTCGCACAGATACGCAGTATTTT
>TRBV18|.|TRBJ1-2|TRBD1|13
CASSPDRDYGYTF
TGTGCCAGCTCGCCCGACAGGGACTATGGCTACACCTTC
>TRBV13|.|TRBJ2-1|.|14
CASSLARQTNEQFF
TGTGCCAGCAGCTTAGCGAGACAGACCAATGAGCAGTTCTTC
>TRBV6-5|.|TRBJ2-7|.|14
CASSSLLEAYEQYF
TGTGCCAGCAGTTCCTTGCTAGAAGCCTACGAGCAGTACTTC
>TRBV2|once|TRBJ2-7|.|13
CASSAGAIYEQYF
TGTGCCAGCAGTGCGGGGGCTATATACGAGCAGTACTTC
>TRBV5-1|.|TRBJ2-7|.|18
CASSSGRGTARDTYEQYF
TGCGCCAGCAGCTCGGGCCGGGGAACGGCTAGGGACACCTACGAGCAGTACTTC
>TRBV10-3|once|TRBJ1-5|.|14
CAISAGAGNQPQHF
TGTGCCATCAGTGCAGGGGCGGGCAATCAGCCCCAGCATTTT
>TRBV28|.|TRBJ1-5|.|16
CASSVLVFRGNQPQHF
TGTGCCAGCAGTGTCCTGGTGTTCAGAGGGAATCAGCCCCAGCATTTT
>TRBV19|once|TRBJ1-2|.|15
CASSISAQVGVGYTF
TGTGCCAGTAGTATATCGGCTCAGGTCGGGGTCGGCTACACCTTC
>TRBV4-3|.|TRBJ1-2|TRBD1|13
CASSLHTGEGYTF
TGCGCCAGCAGCCTCCATACAGGGGAGGGCTACACCTTC
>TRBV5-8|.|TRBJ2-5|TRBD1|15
CASSYGQGGAETQYF
TGTGCCAGCAGTTATGGACAGGGGGGTGCAGAGACCCAGTACTTC
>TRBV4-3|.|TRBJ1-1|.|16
CASSQSTSGVNTEAFF
TGCGCCAGCAGCCAATCCACCTCAGGGGTGAACACTGAAGCTTTCTTT
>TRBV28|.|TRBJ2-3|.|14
CASSRGQIADTQYF
TGTGCCAGCAGCCGTGGACAAATTGCGGATACGCAGTATTTT
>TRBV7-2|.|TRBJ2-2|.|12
CASSPGVGELFF
TGTGCCAGCAGCCCAGGGGTTGGGGAGCTGTTTTTT
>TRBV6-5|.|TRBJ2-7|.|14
CASRNIQGAYEQYF
TGTGCCAGCAGAAACATACAGGGAGCCTACGAGCAGTACTTC
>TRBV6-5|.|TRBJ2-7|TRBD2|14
CASTPTGGSYEQYF
TGTGCCAGCACCCCAACGGGGGGTTCCTACGAGCAGTACTTC
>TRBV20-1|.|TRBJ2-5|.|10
CSASGETQYF
TGCAGTGCCTCGGGAGAGACCCAGTACTTC
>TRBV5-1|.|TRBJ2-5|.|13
CASSVGVAETQYF
TGCGCCAGCAGCGTCGGGGTCGCAGAGACCCAGTACTTC
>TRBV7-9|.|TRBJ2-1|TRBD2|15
CASSLEKRGNNEQFF
TGTGCCAGCAGCTTAGAAAAGCGGGGTAATAATGAGCAGTTCTTC
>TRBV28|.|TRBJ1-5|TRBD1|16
CASSPKGAWSNQPQHF
TGTGCCAGCAGTCCGAAGGGGGCTTGGAGCAATCAGCCCCAGCATTTT